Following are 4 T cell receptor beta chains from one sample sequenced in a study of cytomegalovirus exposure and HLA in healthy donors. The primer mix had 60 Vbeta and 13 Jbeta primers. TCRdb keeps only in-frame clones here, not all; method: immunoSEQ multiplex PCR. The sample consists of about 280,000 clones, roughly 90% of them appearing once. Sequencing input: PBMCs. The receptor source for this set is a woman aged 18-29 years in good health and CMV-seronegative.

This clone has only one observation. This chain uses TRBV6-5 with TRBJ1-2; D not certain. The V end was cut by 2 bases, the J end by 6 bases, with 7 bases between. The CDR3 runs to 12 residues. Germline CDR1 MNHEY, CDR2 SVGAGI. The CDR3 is CASSYLGDGYTF. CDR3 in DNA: TGTGCCAGCAGTTACCTGGGAGATGGCTACACCTTC.

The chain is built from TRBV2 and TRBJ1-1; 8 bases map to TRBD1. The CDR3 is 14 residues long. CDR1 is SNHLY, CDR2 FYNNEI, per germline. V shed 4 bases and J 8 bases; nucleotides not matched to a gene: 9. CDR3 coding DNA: TGTGCCAGCAGTGGCGGACAGGGACACCGGGAAGCTTTCTTT. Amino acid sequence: CASSGGQGHREAFF.

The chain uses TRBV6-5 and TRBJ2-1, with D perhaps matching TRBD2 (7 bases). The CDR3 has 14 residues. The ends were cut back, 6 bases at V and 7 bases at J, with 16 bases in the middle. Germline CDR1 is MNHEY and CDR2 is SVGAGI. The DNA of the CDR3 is TGTGCCAGCAGCCCACGGGGGGCGTTGAATGAGCAGTTCTTC. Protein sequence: CASSPRGALNEQFF.

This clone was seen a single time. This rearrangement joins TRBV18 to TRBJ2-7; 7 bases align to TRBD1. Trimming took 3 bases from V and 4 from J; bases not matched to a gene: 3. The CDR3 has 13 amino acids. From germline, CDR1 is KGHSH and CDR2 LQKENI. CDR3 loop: CASSPTGEYEQYF. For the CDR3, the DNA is TGTGCCAGCTCACCTACAGGGGAATACGAGCAGTACTTC.